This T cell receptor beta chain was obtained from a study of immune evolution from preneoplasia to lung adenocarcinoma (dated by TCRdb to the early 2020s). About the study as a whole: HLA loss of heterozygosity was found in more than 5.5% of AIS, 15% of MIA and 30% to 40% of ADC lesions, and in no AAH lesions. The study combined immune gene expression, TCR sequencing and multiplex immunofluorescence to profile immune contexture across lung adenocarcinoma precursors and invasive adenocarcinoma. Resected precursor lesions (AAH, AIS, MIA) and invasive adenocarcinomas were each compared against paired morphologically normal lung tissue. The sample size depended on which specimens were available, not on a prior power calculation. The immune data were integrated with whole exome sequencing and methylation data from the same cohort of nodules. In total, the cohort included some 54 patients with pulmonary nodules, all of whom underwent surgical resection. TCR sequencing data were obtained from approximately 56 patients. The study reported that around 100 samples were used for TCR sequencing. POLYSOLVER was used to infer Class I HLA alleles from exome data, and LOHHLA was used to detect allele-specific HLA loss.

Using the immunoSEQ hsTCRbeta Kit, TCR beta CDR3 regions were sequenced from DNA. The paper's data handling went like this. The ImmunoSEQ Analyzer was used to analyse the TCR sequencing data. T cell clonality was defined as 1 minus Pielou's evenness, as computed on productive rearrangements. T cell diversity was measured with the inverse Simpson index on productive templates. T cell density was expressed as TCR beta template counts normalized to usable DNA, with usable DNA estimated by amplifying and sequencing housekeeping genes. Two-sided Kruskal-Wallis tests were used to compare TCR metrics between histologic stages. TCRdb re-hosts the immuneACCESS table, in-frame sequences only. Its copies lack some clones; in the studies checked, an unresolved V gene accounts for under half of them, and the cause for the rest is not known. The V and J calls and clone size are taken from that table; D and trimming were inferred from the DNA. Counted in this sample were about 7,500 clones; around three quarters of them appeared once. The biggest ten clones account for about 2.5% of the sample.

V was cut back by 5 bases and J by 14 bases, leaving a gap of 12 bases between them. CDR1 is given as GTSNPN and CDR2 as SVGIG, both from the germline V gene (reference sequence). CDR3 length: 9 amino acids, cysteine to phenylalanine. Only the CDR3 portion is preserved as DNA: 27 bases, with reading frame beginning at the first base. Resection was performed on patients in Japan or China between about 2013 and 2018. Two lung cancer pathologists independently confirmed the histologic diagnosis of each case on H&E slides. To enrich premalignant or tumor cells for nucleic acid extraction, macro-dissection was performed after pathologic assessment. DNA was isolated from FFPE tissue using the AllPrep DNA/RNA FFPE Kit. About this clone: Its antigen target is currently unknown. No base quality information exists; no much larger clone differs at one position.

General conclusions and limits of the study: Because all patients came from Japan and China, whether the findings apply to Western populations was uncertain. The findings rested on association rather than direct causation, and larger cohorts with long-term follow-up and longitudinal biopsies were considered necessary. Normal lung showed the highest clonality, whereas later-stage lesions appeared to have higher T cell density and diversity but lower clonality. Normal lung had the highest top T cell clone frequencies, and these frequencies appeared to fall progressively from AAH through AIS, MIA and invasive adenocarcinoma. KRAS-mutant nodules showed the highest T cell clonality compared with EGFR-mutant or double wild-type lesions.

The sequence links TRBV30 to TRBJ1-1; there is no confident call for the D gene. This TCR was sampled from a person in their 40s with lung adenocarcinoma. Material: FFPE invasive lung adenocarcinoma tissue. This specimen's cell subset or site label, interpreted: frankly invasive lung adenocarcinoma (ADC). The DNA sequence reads TGTGCCTGGGGACCCGGGGTATTCTTT. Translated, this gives CAWGPGVFF.